A selection of T cell receptor beta chains follows, all from one sample in a study of post-analysis software for immune sequencing data. TCRdb independently ran MiXCR on the PCR reads; one entry per CDR3 protein. Among about 150,000 distinct CDR3 sequences listed, about 30% were seen once. Material: blood. These receptors all stem from a girl aged 10 to 17 with multiple sclerosis. CDR3s leave out the opening cysteine and the closing phenylalanine or tryptophan.

cdr3_length,j_call,v_call,cdr3_aa
14,TRBJ1-6,TRBV7-3,ASSLPQGATVSPLH
11,TRBJ2-7,TRBV28,ASGEGWIYEQY
14,TRBJ2-5,TRBV10-3,AISDSREGPQETQY
12,TRBJ2-3,TRBV20-1,SATGLGSTDTQY
12,TRBJ2-5,TRBV29-1,SMNRDRGLETQY
10,TRBJ2-1,TRBV7-6,ASSLGYNGQF
12,TRBJ2-1,TRBV7-3,ASSLGGRASEQF
13,TRBJ2-7,TRBV20-1,SARGTSGTYNEQY
13,TRBJ2-5,TRBV9,ASSVGSWGVQTQY
13,TRBJ1-4,TRBV7-9,ASSAFQGGDEKRF
12,TRBJ2-1,TRBV10-3,AITGTSDDNEQF